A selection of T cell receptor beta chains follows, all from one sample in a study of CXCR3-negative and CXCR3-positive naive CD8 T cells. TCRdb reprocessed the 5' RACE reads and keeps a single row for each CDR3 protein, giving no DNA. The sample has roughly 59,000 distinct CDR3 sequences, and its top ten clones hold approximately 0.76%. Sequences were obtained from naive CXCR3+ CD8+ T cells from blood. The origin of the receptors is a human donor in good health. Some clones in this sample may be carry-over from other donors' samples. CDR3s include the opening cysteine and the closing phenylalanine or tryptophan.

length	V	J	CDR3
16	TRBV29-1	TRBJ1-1	CSVDTYSGRGGPEAFF
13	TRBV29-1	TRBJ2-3	CSVEIANTDTQYF
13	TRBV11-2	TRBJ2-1	CASSLVITQEQFF
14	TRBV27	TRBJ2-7	CASSPGPGPYEQYF
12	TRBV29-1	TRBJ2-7	CSVEIQGYEQYF
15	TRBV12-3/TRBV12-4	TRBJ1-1	CASSFGGRLNTEAFF
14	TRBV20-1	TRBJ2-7	CSAGSGTSAYEQYF
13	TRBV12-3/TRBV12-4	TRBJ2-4	CASSSGLQNIQYF
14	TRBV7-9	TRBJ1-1	CASRGGPTNTEAFF
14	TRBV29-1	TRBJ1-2	CSAEGHLGDYGYTF
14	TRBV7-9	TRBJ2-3	CASSSPILGDTQYF
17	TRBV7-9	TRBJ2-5	CASSPPGAAGGQETQYF
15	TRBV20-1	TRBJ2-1	CSARGVLAGNNEQFF
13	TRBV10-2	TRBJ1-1	CASSEGGGTEAFF
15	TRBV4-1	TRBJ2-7	CASSLLAAISYEQYF
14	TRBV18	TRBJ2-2	CASSPTGWNGELFF
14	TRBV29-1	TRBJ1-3	CSVEVTGAGNTIYF
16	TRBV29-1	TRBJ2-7	CSAAGMDRTDSYEQYF
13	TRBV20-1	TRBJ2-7	CSARLAGNYEQYF
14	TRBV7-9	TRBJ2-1	CASLAGSYSNEQFF
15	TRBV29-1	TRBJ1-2	CSVEDFDRGNYGYTF
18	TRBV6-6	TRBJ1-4	CASSWFRTDLTTNEKLFF
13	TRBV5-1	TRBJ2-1	CASSLDRFNEQFF
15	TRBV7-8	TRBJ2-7	CASRKDRGYSYEQYF
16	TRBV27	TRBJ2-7	CASSPGTSGNNYEQYF
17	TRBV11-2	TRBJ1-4	CASSSPDRGHDNEKLFF
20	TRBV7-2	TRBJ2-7	CASSLIPGLAGGNPYYEQYF
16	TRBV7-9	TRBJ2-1	CASSVSGGQGYNEQFF
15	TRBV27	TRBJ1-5	CASSLSRGSDQPQHF
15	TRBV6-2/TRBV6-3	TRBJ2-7	CASSWTFPITYEQYF
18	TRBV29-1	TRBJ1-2	CSVALAQGQGARNYGYTF
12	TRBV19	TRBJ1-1	CASGDMQTEAFF
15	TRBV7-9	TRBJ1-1	CASSLASGGNTEAFF
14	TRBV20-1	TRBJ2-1	CSARRIAESDEQFF
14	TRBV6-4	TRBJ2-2	CASSPLSGTGELFF
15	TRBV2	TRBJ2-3	CASSAPGGREDTQYF
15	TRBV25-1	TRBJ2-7	CASSDRDRGTYEQYF
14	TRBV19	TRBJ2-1	CASSLDSSYNEQFF
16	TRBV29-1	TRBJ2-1	CSVEVTGTFSYNEQFF
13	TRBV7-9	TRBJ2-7	CASSFPPRYEQYF
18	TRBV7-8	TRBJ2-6	CASSSGVGIGSGANVLTF
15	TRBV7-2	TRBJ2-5	CASSLALAGQETQYF
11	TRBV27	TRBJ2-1	CASSKDRKQFF
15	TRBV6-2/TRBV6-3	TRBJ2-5	CASSYLGATPETQYF
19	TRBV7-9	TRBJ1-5	CASSPITGTGGKDNQPQHF
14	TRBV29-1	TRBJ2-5	CSVELAGTQETQYF
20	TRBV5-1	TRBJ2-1	CASSLDLGSGEGIPRNEQFF
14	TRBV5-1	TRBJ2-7	CASSLAGNGYEQYF
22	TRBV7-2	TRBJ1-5	CASSLVIGGGRDLPPAIQPQHF
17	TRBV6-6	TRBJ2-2	CASSYPASGANTGELFF
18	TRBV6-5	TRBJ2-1	CASSYSITAGGFYNEQFF